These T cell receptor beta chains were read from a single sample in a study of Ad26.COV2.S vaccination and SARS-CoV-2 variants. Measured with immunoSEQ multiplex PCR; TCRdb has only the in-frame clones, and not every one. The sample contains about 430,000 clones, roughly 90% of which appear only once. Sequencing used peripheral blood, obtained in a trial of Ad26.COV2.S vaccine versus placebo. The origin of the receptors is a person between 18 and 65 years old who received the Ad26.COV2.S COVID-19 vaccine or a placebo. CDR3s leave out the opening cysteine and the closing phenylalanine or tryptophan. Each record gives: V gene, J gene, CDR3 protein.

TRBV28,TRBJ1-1,ASSPNWITEAF
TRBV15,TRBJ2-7,ATSRDRGRVYEQY
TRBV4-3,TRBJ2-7,ASSQEWASGRYEQY
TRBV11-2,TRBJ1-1,ASRSGVPEAF
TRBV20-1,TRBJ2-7,SARDSYEQY
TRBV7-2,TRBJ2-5,ASSSRTGQNKETQY
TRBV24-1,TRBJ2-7,ATSDPGQGHYEQY
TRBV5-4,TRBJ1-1,ASSLETGMTEAF
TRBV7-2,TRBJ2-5,ASSLWTGMEETQY
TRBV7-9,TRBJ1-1,ASSLAHTTEAF